Given below is one T cell receptor (beta chain) in context. Its antigen is unidentified. The record originates from a study of cytomegalovirus exposure and HLA in healthy donors. Sequenced by immunoSEQ multiplex PCR; TCRdb stores in-frame clones only, minus some. The table records 150,000 to 200,000 clones, approximately 90% of them present only once. General study results and limits: Per published reports, the classifier diagnosed cytomegalovirus status with high specificity and sensitivity. Some TCR beta chains (roughly 160 of them) were listed as cytomegalovirus-associated. Clusters of TCRs from the first cohort tended to co-occur in the approximately 130 validation repertoires (as a later analysis found).

The sample comprised PBMCs. The clonotype comes from a young man in good health and CMV-seronegative.

Here the CDR3 DNA reads TGTGCCAGCAGTTCGCTAGCGGGAGCCTTTAGGAATGAGCAGTTCTTC. Amino acids: CASSSLAGAFRNEQFF. V gene TRBV6-5 combines with J gene TRBJ2-1; 10 bases agree with TRBD2. The CDR3 extends over 16 amino acids. After removal of 4 bases from V and 7 bases from J, the junction contained 10 bases not matched to a gene. CDR1 and CDR2 (germline): MNHEY, SVGAGI.